The rows below give T cell receptor beta chains drawn from one sample of a study of post-analysis software for immune sequencing data. Each CDR3 protein gets one entry after TCRdb re-called the PCR reads with MiXCR. The sample consists of 550,000 to 700,000 distinct CDR3 sequences, 44% of them appearing once. The material sequenced was blood. All receptors derive from a girl aged 5-17 years with multiple sclerosis. Both conserved end residues are part of each CDR3. Fields, in order: clone size, J gene, V gene, D gene, CDR3 DNA, CDR3 protein. The D gene is left open where the match is weak. Expanded clones get a size class; other rows say once, few or many, or leave the size out.

few TRBJ2-1 TRBV5-1 . TGCGCCAGCCGTGGTAACCACGAGCAGTTCTTC CASRGNHEQFF
. TRBJ1-3 TRBV20-1 . TGCAGTACCCAGGGAAAAGCTGGAAACACCATATATTTT CSTQGKAGNTIYF
few TRBJ2-7 TRBV24-1 . TGTGCCACCAGTGATCAACGTGGGACGGCAACCTACGAGCAGTACTTC CATSDQRGTATYEQYF
. TRBJ2-1 TRBV5-1 TRBD1 TGCGCCAGCAGATCTCAGGGGGCCGCAGGCAATGAGCAGTTCTTC CASRSQGAAGNEQFF
. TRBJ2-5 TRBV6-1 . TGTGCCAGCAGTGAGGTTTCGGGACGCAGGGGGACCCAGTACTTC CASSEVSGRRGTQYF
. TRBJ2-1 TRBV24-1 . TGTGCCACCAGTGATTCCCGGACTCTCGGTAATGAGCAGTTCTTC CATSDSRTLGNEQFF
. TRBJ2-3 TRBV12-3/TRBV12-4 TRBD1 TGTGCCAGCAGTCCGGGACAGGGGAGTCCAGATACGCAGTATTTT CASSPGQGSPDTQYF
few TRBJ1-1 TRBV28 . TGTGCCAGCAGTAATCGGAACACTGAAGCTTTCTTT CASSNRNTEAFF
few TRBJ2-7 TRBV7-6 TRBD1 TGTGCCAGCAGCTCACTCCAGGGACAGGGCCTTTACGAGCAGTACTTC CASSSLQGQGLYEQYF
few TRBJ1-2 TRBV20-1 . TGCAGTGCTAGTAACAGGGTTGAGGGTGGCTACACCTTC CSASNRVEGGYTF
. TRBJ2-1 TRBV5-1 . TGCGCCAGCAGCTTGGCTGGCGGGGATCTGTACAATGAGCAGTTCTTC CASSLAGGDLYNEQFF
few TRBJ2-1 TRBV12-3/TRBV12-4 TRBD1 TGTGCCAGCAGTTTCCCGGGACAGGGGCTCCATGAGCAGTTCTTC CASSFPGQGLHEQFF
few TRBJ1-5 TRBV7-2 . TGTGCCAGCAGCCCAGGCGTTTTCGGACAGCCCCAGCATTTT CASSPGVFGQPQHF
. TRBJ1-6 TRBV12-3/TRBV12-4 . TGTGCCAGCAGTCCCGGCGGGGGCAGCTCCTATAATTCACCCCTCCACTTT CASSPGGGSSYNSPLHF
. TRBJ2-1 TRBV3-1 TRBD2 TGTGCCAGCAGAAGCTTGGGACTAGTCAACAATGAGCAGTTCTTC CASRSLGLVNNEQFF
few TRBJ1-1 TRBV29-1 . TGCAGCGTTGCTCCAGTTTTGAACACTGAAGCTTTCTTT CSVAPVLNTEAFF
few TRBJ2-6 TRBV28 TRBD2 TGTGCCAGCAGCCCAACAGGTGGGACTAGCGGGACCCGTGGTATGTCGGCTGGGGCCAACGTCCTGACTTTC CASSPTGGTSGTRGMSAGANVLTF
. TRBJ2-7 TRBV20-1 TRBD2 TGCAGTGCTAGCGGGAGGACCTACGAGCAGTACTTC CSASGRTYEQYF
. TRBJ2-7 TRBV10-3 TRBD2 TGTGCCATCAGTGATAGCGGGAGGGGAGACTACGAGCAGTACTTC CAISDSGRGDYEQYF
few TRBJ2-2 TRBV10-3 TRBD1 TGTGCCATCAGTGGAGGCGCAGGGGGCTTGAACACCGGGGAGCTGTTTTTT CAISGGAGGLNTGELFF
. TRBJ1-2 TRBV12-3/TRBV12-4 . TGTGCCAGCAGTTTCAGAAGACCCTGGCTGGGCGGCTACACCTTC CASSFRRPWLGGYTF
. TRBJ2-7 TRBV5-1 . TGCGCCAGCAGCTTAGGGACCGAAGGATTTTCCTACGAGCAGTACTTC CASSLGTEGFSYEQYF
. TRBJ2-2 TRBV5-1 . TGCGCCAGCAGCTTGTCGGTCGATGGCACCGGGGAGCTGTTTTTT CASSLSVDGTGELFF
. TRBJ2-1 TRBV10-3 . TGTGCCATCAGTGGAACGGGAATCCTTTACAATGAGCAGTTCTTC CAISGTGILYNEQFF
. TRBJ2-7 TRBV7-6 . TGTGCCAGCAGCAACCCCCTACAGGGCTCCTACGAGCAGTACTTC CASSNPLQGSYEQYF
few TRBJ2-3 TRBV6-4 . TGTGCCAGCAGTGACACCACAGATACGCAGTATTTT CASSDTTDTQYF
few TRBJ2-7 TRBV5-1 . TGCGCCAGCAGCTTGGCGATGGAAACCTACGAGCAGTACTTC CASSLAMETYEQYF
. TRBJ1-2 TRBV6-1 . TGTGCCAGCAGTCGAAGATCCGACAGTCTGAACGGGGGCTACACCTTC CASSRRSDSLNGGYTF
. TRBJ2-4 TRBV12-3/TRBV12-4 . TGTGCCAGCAGTCCCCCGAGAAGGGGGATACCCCTCTACGCCAAAAACATTCAGTACTTC CASSPPRRGIPLYAKNIQYF
few TRBJ1-2 TRBV12-3/TRBV12-4 . TGTGCCAGCTGTAACAGGAGGCTTAACTATGGCTACACCTTC CASCNRRLNYGYTF
few TRBJ2-7 TRBV12-3/TRBV12-4 TRBD2 TGTGCCAGCAGTTTCGGGCTAGCGGGAAACGAGCAGTACTTC CASSFGLAGNEQYF
. TRBJ2-7 TRBV3-1 TRBD1 TGTGCCAGCAGCCAAGCCCTCTCCGGGACAGGGGGCCTCGAGCAGTACTTC CASSQALSGTGGLEQYF
. TRBJ2-3 TRBV4-1 . TGCGCCAGCAGCGTGTCCGGGCCCAGCACAGATACGCAGTATTTT CASSVSGPSTDTQYF
many TRBJ2-3 TRBV7-2 TRBD1 TGTGCCAGCAGCGGATTGACAGGGTCCGGCACAGATACGCAGTATTTT CASSGLTGSGTDTQYF
. TRBJ2-1 TRBV16 . TGTGCCAGCAGCAAATCAAACGTAGGTGAGCAGTTCTTC CASSKSNVGEQFF
. TRBJ1-2 TRBV12-3/TRBV12-4 . TGTGCCAGCAGCTTTCGCTGGGACTATGGCTACACCTTC CASSFRWDYGYTF
few TRBJ2-1 TRBV5-1 . TGCGCCAGCAGCTTGGGCGGGACAGATTACAATGAGCAGTTCTTC CASSLGGTDYNEQFF
few TRBJ2-7 TRBV15 TRBD2 TGTGCCACCAGCAGACCTAGAGCGGGGAGGCGAGGTTACGAGCAGTACTTC CATSRPRAGRRGYEQYF
few TRBJ2-7 TRBV6-1 TRBD2 TGTGCCAGCAGCCTCGGGGCTAGCGGGCCCTACGAGCAGTACTTC CASSLGASGPYEQYF
. TRBJ1-1 TRBV5-5 . TGTGCCAGCGGCTTGGGTCCCACCTGGCAGTTGAACACTGAAGCTTTCTTT CASGLGPTWQLNTEAFF
. TRBJ2-7 TRBV19 TRBD2 TGTGCCAGTAGCGCCCTAGCGGGAGGGCCCTCGGGCTACGAGCAGTACTTC CASSALAGGPSGYEQYF
. TRBJ2-3 TRBV20-1 TRBD1 TGCAGTGCTAGTGGGCCCGGGGGACAGGGCACAGATACGCAGTATTTT CSASGPGGQGTDTQYF
. TRBJ2-3 TRBV10-3 . TGTGCCATCAGTGAGTCCCCAGAGGGGTGGGACACAGATACGCAGTATTTT CAISESPEGWDTDTQYF
. TRBJ2-2 TRBV7-9 TRBD2 TGTGCCAGCAGCCATGGTGGGAGGGCGAGCGCCGGGGAGCTGTTTTTT CASSHGGRASAGELFF
. TRBJ2-7 TRBV3-1 . TGTGCCAGCAGCCCGGGGGTTGGGCACGAGCAGTACTTC CASSPGVGHEQYF
. TRBJ2-7 TRBV5-1 . TGCGCCAGCAGCACCGACTCGGGTGCCGAGCAGTACTTC CASSTDSGAEQYF
few TRBJ2-1 TRBV5-5 . TGTGCCAGCAGCTTGTTGGGAGTATTTGGCGATGAGCAGTTCTTC CASSLLGVFGDEQFF